A single sample gave rise to the 22 T cell receptor beta chains below, sequenced in a study of blood T cells in healthy people across ages. Next came a second PCR, run for about 7 to 12 cycles, which used a sample-barcoded 5' primer along with a J-beta primer mix. TCRdb itself ran the 5' RACE reads through MiXCR, one entry per CDR3 protein. Here the sample spans about 1.7 million distinct CDR3 sequences, 28% being singletons. Material for sequencing was blood. These receptors all come from a woman aged 25 to 39 in good health.

This clonotype was picked up many times. V usage is TRBV7-2 and J usage is TRBJ1-5; D possibly corresponds to TRBD1 (6 bases). The CDR3 has 15 residues. CDR1 SGHTA and CDR2 FQGNSA come from the germline V gene. V was clipped by 1 base and J by 6 bases, with 13 bases between them. CDR3 amino acids: CASSLGQGKGQPQHF. The CDR3 nucleotides read TGTGCCAGCAGCTTAGGGCAGGGGAAGGGTCAGCCCCAGCATTTT.

At least ten counts were recorded for this clonotype. The chain links TRBV5-1 to TRBJ1-2, with 7 bases that match TRBD1. The germline CDR1 and CDR2 sequences are SGHRS and YFSETQ. There are 16 residues in the CDR3. Trimming at V came to 4 bases and at J to 1 base, leaving 10 bases not matched to a gene. The CDR3 DNA follows: TGCGCCAGCAGCCGCCAGGGGGACTTTAATAACTATGGCTACACCTTC. Protein: CASSRQGDFNNYGYTF.

This clonotype was picked up one time. The chain has TRBV20-1 and TRBJ2-5; 9 nucleotides line up with TRBD2. The V and J ends lost 6 bases and 9 bases, in that order; junction bases with no gene match: 14. There are 14 residues in the CDR3. Germline assignment: CDR1 DFQATT and CDR2 SNEGSKA (reference sequence). The CDR3 here is CSASDVAGVEAQYF. The CDR3 DNA follows: TGCAGTGCCAGTGACGTAGCGGGAGTCGAGGCCCAGTACTTC.

The chain employs TRBV2 and TRBJ1-5; D might be TRBD1 (5 bases). Deletions cut 7 bases from V and 5 bases from J, with 18 bases between. CDR3 length: 15 amino acids. CDR1 is SNHLY and CDR2 is FYNNEI in the germline V gene. Here the CDR3 reads CASTRYEGADQPQHF. CDR3 DNA sequence: TGTGCCAGCACGCGTTATGAAGGGGCAGATCAGCCCCAGCATTTT.

This clonotype was picked up a small number of times. The chain joins TRBV7-9 to TRBJ1-4, with D possibly matching TRBD1 (5 bases). This CDR3 is 13 amino acids long. CDR1 SEHNR and CDR2 FQNEAQ come from the germline V gene (reference sequence). V was clipped by 3 bases and J by 6 bases, with 8 bases between them. The CDR3 is CASSLTEDEKLFF. For the CDR3, the DNA is TGTGCCAGCAGCTTGACAGAGGATGAAAAACTGTTTTTT.

The gene calls are TRBV6-6 and TRBJ2-3; possible D gene TRBD2, 7 bases. Germline lookup yields CDR1 MNHNY and CDR2 SVGAGI (reference sequence). This CDR3 has 16 residues. V was cut by 0 bases and J by 2 bases, with 12 bases left in between. CDR3 DNA: TGTGCCAGCAGTTACTCGGCGGGGGCCAACACAGATACGCAGTATTTT. The encoded protein is CASSYSAGANTDTQYF.

In its sample, this clonotype was seen a few times. The chain carries TRBV21-1 and TRBJ2-3. TRBV21-1 is tagged as a pseudogene. The CDR3 has 11 residues. The CDR3 protein is CAPRSPDTQYF. The CDR3 DNA reads as TGTGCCCCGAGATCACCCGATACGCAGTATTTT.

The V gene is TRBV12-3 or TRBV12-4, the J gene TRBJ2-5, with 12 bases aligning to TRBD2. With 6 bases clipped from V and 5 bases from J, the junction kept 10 bases outside the gene matches. The CDR3 loop spans 16 amino acids. CDR3 DNA: TGTGCCAGCAGAGGATCGACTAGCGGGAGCTGGGAGACCCAGTACTTC. This sequence encodes CASRGSTSGSWETQYF.

The chain joins TRBV3-1 to TRBJ2-3; 9 bases are a match to TRBD2. From germline, CDR1 is LGHDT and CDR2 YNNKEL (reference sequence). The CDR3 totals 18 residues. Germline trimming cut 0 bases from V and 6 bases from J; bases unmatched to any gene: 13. Here the CDR3 reads CASSQEKLAGEGIDTQYF. The CDR3 bases are TGTGCCAGCAGCCAAGAGAAGTTAGCGGGAGAGGGTATCGATACGCAGTATTTT.

This sequence joins TRBV7-2 and TRBJ1-2; TRBD1 matches at 9 bases. Looked up from germline, CDR1 is SGHTA and CDR2 is FQGNSA. V shed 5 bases, J shed 4 bases, and the junction held 8 bases outside the gene matches. The CDR3 is made up of 15 amino acids. The DNA of the CDR3 is TGTGCCAGCAGCCCTGAGGGACAGGGACTCTATGGCTACACCTTC. Its protein is CASSPEGQGLYGYTF.

This rearrangement joins TRBV28 to TRBJ2-1; a possible D gene is TRBD1 (6 bases). V was trimmed by 5 bases and J by 4 bases, leaving 12 bases between them. CDR1 MDHEN and CDR2 SYDVKM come from the germline V gene. The CDR3 sequence is 14 residues long. The CDR3 DNA reads as TGTGCCAGCAGTACAGGGTACAGGTACAATGAGCAGTTCTTC. Encoded protein: CASSTGYRYNEQFF.

This rearrangement joins TRBV27 to TRBJ2-3; a possible D gene is TRBD1 (6 bases). The CDR3 totals 14 residues. Germline V gene sequence: CDR1 MNHEY, CDR2 SMNVEV (reference sequence). Trimming removed 6 bases at V and 2 bases at J, with 12 bases between. The CDR3 DNA reads as TGTGCCAGCAGCGTCAGGGGCTACACAGATACGCAGTATTTT. Its translation: CASSVRGYTDTQYF.

The sample holds a few counts of this clonotype. J is TRBJ2-5 and V is TRBV6-2 or TRBV6-3; no firm D call. The CDR3 extends over 13 amino acids. Trimming removed 6 bases at V and 3 bases at J, with 11 bases between. Germline V CDR1 and CDR2: MNHEY, SVGEGT. Here the CDR3 reads CASRNPPEETQYF. In DNA, the CDR3 is TGTGCCAGCAGGAATCCCCCAGAAGAGACCCAGTACTTC.

The table lists this clonotype with a few counts. The chain uses TRBV10-3 and TRBJ1-4, with D uncertain. The CDR3 contains 14 residues. CDR1 is ENHRY and CDR2 is SYGVKD in the germline V gene. The V end was cut by 6 bases, the J end by 5 bases, with 13 bases between. DNA of the CDR3: TGTGCCATCAGCCCCGGGGATGAAAATGAAAAACTGTTTTTT. Protein product: CAISPGDENEKLFF.

Remarks on this clonotype: A much larger clone differs from this one at a single base, so this may be a read error. The chain carries TRBV7-9 and TRBJ1-2; D uncertain. Deletions cut 5 bases from V and 6 bases from J, with 16 bases between. Germline assignment: CDR1 SEHNR and CDR2 FQNEAQ (reference sequence). This CDR3 comprises 14 residues. For the CDR3, the DNA is TGTGCCAGCAGCCTCGAATCGGACGGTCATGGCTACACCTTC. Its protein is CASSLESDGHGYTF.

This sequence joins TRBV12-3 or TRBV12-4 and TRBJ2-3; D is unresolved. The CDR3 loop spans 15 amino acids. The V end lost 5 bases, the J end lost 6 bases, and 18 bases lay between the germline ends. For the CDR3, the DNA is TGTGCCAGCAGTCCCCGGGCCCTCCTGCTGGATACGCAGTATTTT. Translation gives CASSPRALLLDTQYF.

The J gene is TRBJ2-3, the V gene TRBV20-1; tentative D call: TRBD1 (6 bases). V lost 4 bases to trimming and J lost 2 bases, with 10 bases between them. The CDR3 covers 13 residues. Germline V gene lookup returns CDR1 DFQATT and CDR2 SNEGSKA (reference sequence). The chain's CDR3 is CSAKTGNTDTQYF. In DNA form, the CDR3 reads TGCAGTGCTAAGACAGGCAACACAGATACGCAGTATTTT.

This CDR3 reads CASGLGGDRFPYEQYF. The CDR3 DNA follows: TGTGCTAGTGGTTTGGGCGGGGACAGGTTTCCCTACGAGCAGTACTTC. The J gene is TRBJ2-7, the V gene TRBV12-5; TRBD1 agrees at 8 bases. The ends lost 1 base at V and 2 bases at J; junction bases unmatched: 7. Germline loops: CDR1 LGHNT, CDR2 FRNRAP. The CDR3 has 16 amino acids.

This chain connects TRBV7-8 to TRBJ1-1; no clear D gene. Germline-derived CDR1 and CDR2 are SGHVS and FQNEAQ. Trimming took off 3 bases at V and 6 bases at J, with 8 bases between the two ends. CDR3 size: 12 residues. CDR3 DNA: TGTGCCAGCAGCTTGGGTCCAGCTGAAGCTTTCTTT. Amino acids: CASSLGPAEAFF.

This clonotype was observed at least ten times. The chain links TRBV14 to TRBJ2-1; no firm D call. Germline values: CDR1 SGHDN, CDR2 FVKESK. The V end lost 6 bases, the J end lost 3 bases, and 12 bases lay between the germline ends. The CDR3 loop spans 14 amino acids. The CDR3 DNA sequence: TGTGCCAGCAGTTTCGCGGCAGTCTACAATGAGCAGTTCTTC. It translates to CASSFAAVYNEQFF.

At least ten counts were recorded for this clonotype. This rearrangement joins TRBV10-3 to TRBJ1-2, with D possibly TRBD1 on 5 matching bases. Germline-derived CDR1 and CDR2 are ENHRY and SYGVKD. CDR3 size: 15 residues. Deletions cut 0 bases from V and 5 bases from J, with 13 bases between. The CDR3, as DNA: TGTGCCATCAGTGAGTCCACAGGTACCCTGTATGGCTACACCTTC. Translating it yields CAISESTGTLYGYTF.

The chain combines TRBV28 with TRBJ1-1, with D unresolved. Germline V CDR1 and CDR2: MDHEN, SYDVKM. V gave up 8 bases and J gave up 0 bases, with 13 bases separating them. The CDR3 has 14 amino acids. The CDR3 sequence is CASVPYSMNTEAFF. CDR3 bases: TGTGCCAGCGTGCCATATTCCATGAACACTGAAGCTTTCTTT.